This T cell receptor (beta chain) was sequenced in a study of shared clonotypes between healthy human individuals. Germline V CDR1 and CDR2: SGHRS, YFSETQ. The CDR3 has 15 amino acids. Deletions cut 0 bases from V and 2 bases from J, with 10 bases between. Measured with immunoSEQ multiplex PCR; TCRdb has only the in-frame clones, and not every one. The sample records 2 million to 2.5 million clones, roughly 95% being singletons. The V call is TRBV5-1, the J call TRBJ2-3; D call uncertain. This TCR was sampled from a man between 18 and 35 years old in good health. The material sequenced was naive CD4+ T cells sorted from blood. The subset: CD45RA+ positively selected. The CDR3 region is CASSLAPGDTDTQYF. CDR3 bases: TGCGCCAGCAGCTTGGCCCCTGGGGACACAGATACGCAGTATTTT.